The table lists the clone carrying this T cell receptor beta chain with a few counts. The antigen is undetermined. Germline V gene data show CDR1 as MGHRA and CDR2 as YSYEKL. V lost 0 bases, J lost 0 bases, and 5 bases stayed unmatched. The CDR3 extends over 18 amino acids. This sample was included in a study of CD8 T cells in ankylosing spondylitis. Overall study results and limits: Relatively rare in peripheral blood, disease-linked clones were also CD8+. The authors reported significant enrichment of disease-linked clones in matched ankylosing spondylitis synovial fluid. Seemingly characteristic of ankylosing spondylitis blood was a TCR beta motif consisting of about 8 highly homologous variants.

TCRdb passed the 5' RACE reads through MiXCR, listing each CDR3 protein once. The repertoire holds approximately 300,000 distinct CDR3 sequences, around 8% seen once, with roughly 14% in the top ten. The sequenced sample consisted of blood, either unsorted or a sorted T cell fraction (not recorded which). This chain joins TRBV4-1 and TRBJ2-6; 7 nucleotides agree with TRBD2. The origin of this receptor is a male donor with ankylosing spondylitis. The CDR3 DNA follows: TGCGCCAGCAGCCAAGAAGGACTAGGAGCCTCTGGGGCCAACGTCCTGACTTTC. Translation: CASSQEGLGASGANVLTF.